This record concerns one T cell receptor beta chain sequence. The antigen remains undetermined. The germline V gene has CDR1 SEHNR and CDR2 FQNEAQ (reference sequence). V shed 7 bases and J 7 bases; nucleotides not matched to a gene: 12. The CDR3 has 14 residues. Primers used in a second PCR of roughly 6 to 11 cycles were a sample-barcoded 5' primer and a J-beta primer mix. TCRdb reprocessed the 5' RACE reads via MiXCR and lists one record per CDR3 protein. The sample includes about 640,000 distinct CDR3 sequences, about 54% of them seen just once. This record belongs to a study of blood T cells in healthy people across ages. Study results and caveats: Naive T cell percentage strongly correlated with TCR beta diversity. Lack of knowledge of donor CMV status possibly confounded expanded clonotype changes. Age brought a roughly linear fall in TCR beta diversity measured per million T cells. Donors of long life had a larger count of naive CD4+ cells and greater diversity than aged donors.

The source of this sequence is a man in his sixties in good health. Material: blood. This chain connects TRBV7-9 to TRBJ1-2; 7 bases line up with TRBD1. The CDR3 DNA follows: TGTGCCAGCAACACCCGCCGGGACAGCAGTGGCTACACCTTC. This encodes CASNTRRDSSGYTF. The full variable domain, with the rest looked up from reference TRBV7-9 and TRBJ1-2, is DTGVSQNPRHKITKRGQNVTFRCDPISEHNRLYWYRQTLGQGPEFLTYFQNEAQLEKSRLLSDRFSAERPKGSFSTLEIQRTEQGDSAMYLCASNTRRDSSGYTFGSGTRLTVV.